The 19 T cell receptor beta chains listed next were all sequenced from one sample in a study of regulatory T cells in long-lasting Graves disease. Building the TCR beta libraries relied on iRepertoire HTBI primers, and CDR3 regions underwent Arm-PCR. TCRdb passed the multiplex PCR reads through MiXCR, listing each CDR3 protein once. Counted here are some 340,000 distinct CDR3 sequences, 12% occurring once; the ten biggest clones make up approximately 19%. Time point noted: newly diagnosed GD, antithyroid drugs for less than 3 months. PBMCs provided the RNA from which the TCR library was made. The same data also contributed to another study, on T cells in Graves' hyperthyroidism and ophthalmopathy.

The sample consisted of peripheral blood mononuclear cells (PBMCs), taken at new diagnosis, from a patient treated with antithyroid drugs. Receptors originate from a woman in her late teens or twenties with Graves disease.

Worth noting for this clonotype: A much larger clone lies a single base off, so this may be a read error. The CDR3 spells CASSPPAPSGNTIYF. DNA for the CDR3: TGTGCCAGCAGTCCCCCTGCTCCCTCTGGAAACACCATATATTTT. This rearrangement joins TRBV28 to TRBJ1-3, with D unresolved. V gave up 5 bases and J gave up 0 bases, with 11 bases separating them. The CDR3 has 15 residues. The V gene's germline CDR1 is MDHEN and CDR2 SYDVKM.

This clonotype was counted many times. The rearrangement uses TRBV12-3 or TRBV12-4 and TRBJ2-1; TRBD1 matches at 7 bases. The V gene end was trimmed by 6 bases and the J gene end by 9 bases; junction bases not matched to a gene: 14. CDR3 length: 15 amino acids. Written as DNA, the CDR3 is TGTGCCAGCAGAACCGACAGGGTATTATTGGGTGAGCAGTTCTTC. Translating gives CASRTDRVLLGEQFF.

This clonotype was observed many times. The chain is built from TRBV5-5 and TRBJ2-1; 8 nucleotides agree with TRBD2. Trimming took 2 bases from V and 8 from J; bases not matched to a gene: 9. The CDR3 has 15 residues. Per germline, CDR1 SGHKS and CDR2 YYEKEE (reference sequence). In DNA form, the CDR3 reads TGTGCCAGCAGCTTTAGGGGTAGCGGGATCGATGAGCAGTTCTTC. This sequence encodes CASSFRGSGIDEQFF.

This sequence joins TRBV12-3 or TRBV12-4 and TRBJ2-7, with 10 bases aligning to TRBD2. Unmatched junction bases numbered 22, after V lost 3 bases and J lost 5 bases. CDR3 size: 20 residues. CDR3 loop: CASSLSLGRAGGPPLHEQYF. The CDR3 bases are TGTGCCAGCAGTTTGTCCTTGGGTCGAGCGGGGGGGCCCCCACTACACGAGCAGTACTTC.

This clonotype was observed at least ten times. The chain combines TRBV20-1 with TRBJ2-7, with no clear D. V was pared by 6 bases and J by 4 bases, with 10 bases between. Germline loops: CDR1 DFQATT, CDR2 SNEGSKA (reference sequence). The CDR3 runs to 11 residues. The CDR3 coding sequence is TGCAGTGCCCTGGGTGAATACGAGCAGTACGTC. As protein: CSALGEYEQYV.

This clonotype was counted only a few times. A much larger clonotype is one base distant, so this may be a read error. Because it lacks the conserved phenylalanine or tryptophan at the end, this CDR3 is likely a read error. The CDR3 protein is CASSLGVNQPQHS. CDR3 DNA sequence: TGTGCCAGCAGTTTAGGGGTCAATCAGCCCCAGCATTCT. The chain uses TRBV27 and TRBJ1-5; D call uncertain. V was trimmed by 2 bases and J by 3 bases, leaving 5 bases between them. Germline loops: CDR1 MNHEY, CDR2 SMNVEV (reference sequence). The CDR3 is 13 amino acids.

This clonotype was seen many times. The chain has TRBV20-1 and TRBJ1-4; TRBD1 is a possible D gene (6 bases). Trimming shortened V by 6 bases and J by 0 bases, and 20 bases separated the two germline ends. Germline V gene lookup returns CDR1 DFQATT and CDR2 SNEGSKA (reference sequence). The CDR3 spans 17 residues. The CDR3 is CSAIGTHRTATNEKLFF. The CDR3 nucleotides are TGCAGTGCCATAGGGACACATCGTACGGCAACTAATGAAAAACTGTTTTTT.

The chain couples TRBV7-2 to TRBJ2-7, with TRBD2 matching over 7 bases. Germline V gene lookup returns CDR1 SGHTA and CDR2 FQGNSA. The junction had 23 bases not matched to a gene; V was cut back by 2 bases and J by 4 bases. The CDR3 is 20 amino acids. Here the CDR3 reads CASSLKPPLAGEVGGYEQYF. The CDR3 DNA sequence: TGTGCCAGCAGCTTAAAACCCCCCCTGGCGGGAGAGGTGGGTGGGTACGAGCAGTACTTC.

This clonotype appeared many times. The CDR3 DNA reads TGTGCCAGCAGTGATCACCCCCCCGGGGGCCGGTCCCAGCATTTT. This codes for CASSDHPPGGRSQHF. The chain employs TRBV2 and TRBJ1-5; D possibly corresponds to TRBD1 (6 bases). This CDR3 is 15 amino acids long. V was cut by 3 bases and J by 11 bases, with 20 bases left in between. Germline loops: CDR1 SNHLY, CDR2 FYNNEI.

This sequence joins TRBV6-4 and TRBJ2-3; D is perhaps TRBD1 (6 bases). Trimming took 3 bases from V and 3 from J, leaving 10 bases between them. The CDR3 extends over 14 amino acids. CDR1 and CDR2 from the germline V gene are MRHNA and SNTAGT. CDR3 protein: CASSEGGLTDTQYF. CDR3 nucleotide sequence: TGTGCCAGCAGTGAAGGGGGATTAACAGATACGCAGTATTTT.

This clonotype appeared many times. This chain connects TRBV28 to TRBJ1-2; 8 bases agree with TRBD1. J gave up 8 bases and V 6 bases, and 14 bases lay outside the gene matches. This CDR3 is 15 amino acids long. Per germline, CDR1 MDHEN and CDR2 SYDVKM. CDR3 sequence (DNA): TGTGCCAGCAGCCGTTGGCCCAGGGGGCTCGGGGGCTACACCTTC. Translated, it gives CASSRWPRGLGGYTF.

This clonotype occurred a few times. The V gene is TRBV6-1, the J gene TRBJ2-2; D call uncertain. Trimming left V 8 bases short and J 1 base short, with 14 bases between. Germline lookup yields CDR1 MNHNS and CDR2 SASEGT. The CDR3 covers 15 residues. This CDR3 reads CASRVHRRNTGELFF. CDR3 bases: TGTGCCAGCCGGGTTCACCGGAGGAACACCGGGGAGCTGTTTTTT.

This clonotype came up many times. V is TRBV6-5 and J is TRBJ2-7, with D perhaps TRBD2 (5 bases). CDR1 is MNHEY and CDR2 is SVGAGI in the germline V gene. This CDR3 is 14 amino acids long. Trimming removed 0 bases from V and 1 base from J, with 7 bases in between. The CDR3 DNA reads TGTGCCAGCAGTTACTCAGGACTTTCCTACGAGCAGTACTTC. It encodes CASSYSGLSYEQYF.

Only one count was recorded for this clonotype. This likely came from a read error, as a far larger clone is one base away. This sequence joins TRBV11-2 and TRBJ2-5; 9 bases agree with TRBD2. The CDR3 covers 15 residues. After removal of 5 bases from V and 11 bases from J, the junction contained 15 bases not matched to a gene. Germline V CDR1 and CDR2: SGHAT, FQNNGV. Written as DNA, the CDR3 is TGTGCCAGCAGCCAAATAGCGGGAGTAAGGAATGAGCAGTACTTC. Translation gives CASSQIAGVRNEQYF.

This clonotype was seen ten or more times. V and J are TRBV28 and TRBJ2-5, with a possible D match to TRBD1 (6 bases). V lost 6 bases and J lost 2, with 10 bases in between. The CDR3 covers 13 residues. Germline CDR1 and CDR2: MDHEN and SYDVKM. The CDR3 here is CASRTGGQETQYF. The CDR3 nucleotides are TGTGCCAGCAGGACAGGTGGTCAAGAGACCCAGTACTTC. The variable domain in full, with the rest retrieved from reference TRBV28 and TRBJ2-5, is DVKVTQSSRYLVKRTGEKVFLECVQDMDHENMFWYRQDPGLGLRLIYFSYDVKMKEKGDIPEGYSVSREKKERFSLILESASTNQTSMYLCASRTGGQETQYFGPGTRLLVL.

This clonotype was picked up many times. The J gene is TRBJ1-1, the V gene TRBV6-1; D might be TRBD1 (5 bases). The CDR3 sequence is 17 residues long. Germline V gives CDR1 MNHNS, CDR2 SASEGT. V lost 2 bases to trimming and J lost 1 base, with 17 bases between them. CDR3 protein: CASSEILGPLKNTEAFF. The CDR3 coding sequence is TGTGCCAGCAGTGAAATTTTGGGACCTCTTAAGAACACTGAAGCTTTCTTT.

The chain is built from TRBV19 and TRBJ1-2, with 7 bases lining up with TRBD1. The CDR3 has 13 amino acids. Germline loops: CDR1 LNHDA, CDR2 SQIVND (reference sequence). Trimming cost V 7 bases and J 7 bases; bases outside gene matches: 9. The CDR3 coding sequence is TGTGCCAGTAACAAACAGGGGAGTCGTGGCTACACCTTC. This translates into CASNKQGSRGYTF. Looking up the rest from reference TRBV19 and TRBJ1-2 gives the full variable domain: DGGITQSPKYLFRKEGQNVTLSCEQNLNHDAMYWYRQDPGQGLRLIYYSQIVNDFQKGDIAEGYSVSREKKESFPLTVTSAQKNPTAFYLCASNKQGSRGYTFGSGTRLTVV.

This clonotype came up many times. CDR3 loop: CASRSSGTDYEQYV. The CDR3 DNA is TGTGCCAGCAGGAGCTCCGGGACAGACTACGAGCAGTACGTC. The chain employs TRBV6-2 or TRBV6-3 and TRBJ2-7, with 7 bases lining up with TRBD1. The germline CDR1 and CDR2 sequences are MNHEY and SVGEGT. The CDR3 is made up of 14 amino acids. Germline trimming cut 6 bases from V and 3 bases from J; bases unmatched to any gene: 8.

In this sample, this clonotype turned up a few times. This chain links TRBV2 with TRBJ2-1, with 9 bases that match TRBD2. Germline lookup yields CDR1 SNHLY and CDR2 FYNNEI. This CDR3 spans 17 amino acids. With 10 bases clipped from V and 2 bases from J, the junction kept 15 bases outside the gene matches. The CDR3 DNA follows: TGTGCCATCGAAGGTGAGGCGGGGGGGGGGCCCTACAATGAGCAGTTCTTC. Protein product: CAIEGEAGGGPYNEQFF.